This T cell receptor (beta chain) was sequenced in a study of shared clonotypes between healthy human individuals. About the study: The cohort had a couple of women and three men, ages 18 to 49. Per-donor plates numbered three CD4 naive, three CD4 memory, two CD8 naive and one CD8 memory. General study points: Sampling used blood alone; tissue repertoires probably differ.

Trimming removed 3 bases at V and 2 bases at J, with 14 bases between. CDR3 length: 16 amino acids. Per the germline V gene, CDR1 is MDHEN and CDR2 is SYDVKM. Turning to this clone: Its antigen is as yet unknown.

The assay was run at deep level. Data came from immunoSEQ multiplex PCR; TCRdb stores just in-frame clones and leaves some out. The profile shows about 2.1 million clones, around 93% of them singletons. CD45RO negativity and positive selection for CCR7 defined naive CD8 cells, a population that excluded terminally differentiated effector memory CD45RA+ cells. The material sequenced was naive CD8+ T cells from PBMCs. The TCR sequence derives from a man aged 18 to 30 in good health. Some clones in this sample may be carry-over from other donors' samples. The rearrangement uses TRBV28 and TRBJ1-5, with D perhaps TRBD1 (5 bases). In DNA form, the CDR3 reads TGTGCCAGCAGTTTGACGCTGGCGGGGGGCAATCAGCCCCAGCATTTT. Translated, it gives CASSLTLAGGNQPQHF.